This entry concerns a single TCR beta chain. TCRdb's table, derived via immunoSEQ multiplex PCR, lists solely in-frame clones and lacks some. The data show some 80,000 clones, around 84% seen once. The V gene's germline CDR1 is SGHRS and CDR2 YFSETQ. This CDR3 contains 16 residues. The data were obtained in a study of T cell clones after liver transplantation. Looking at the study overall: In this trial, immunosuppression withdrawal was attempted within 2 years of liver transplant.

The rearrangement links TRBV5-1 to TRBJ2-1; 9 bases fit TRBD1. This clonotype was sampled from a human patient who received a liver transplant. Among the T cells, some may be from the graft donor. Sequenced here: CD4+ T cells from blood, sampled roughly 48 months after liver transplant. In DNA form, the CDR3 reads TGCGCGAGGATAGACAGAAGGGACAGGGTATACAATGAGCAGTTCTTC. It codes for CARIDRRDRVYNEQFF.